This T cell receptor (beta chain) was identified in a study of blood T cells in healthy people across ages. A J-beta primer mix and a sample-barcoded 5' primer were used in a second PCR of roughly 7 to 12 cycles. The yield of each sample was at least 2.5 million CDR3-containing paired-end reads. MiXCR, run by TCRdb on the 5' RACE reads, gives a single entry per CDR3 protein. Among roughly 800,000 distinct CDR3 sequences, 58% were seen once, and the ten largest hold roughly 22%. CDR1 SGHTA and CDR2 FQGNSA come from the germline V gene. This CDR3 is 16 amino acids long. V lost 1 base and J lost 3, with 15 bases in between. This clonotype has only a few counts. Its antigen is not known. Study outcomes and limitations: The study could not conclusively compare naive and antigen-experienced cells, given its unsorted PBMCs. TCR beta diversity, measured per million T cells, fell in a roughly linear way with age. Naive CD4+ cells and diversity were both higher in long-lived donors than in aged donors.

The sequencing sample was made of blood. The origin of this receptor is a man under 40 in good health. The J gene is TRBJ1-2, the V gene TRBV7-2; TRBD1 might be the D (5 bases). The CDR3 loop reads CASSLGLGTSDYGYTF. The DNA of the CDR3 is TGTGCCAGCAGCTTAGGGTTGGGGACGTCCGACTATGGCTACACCTTC. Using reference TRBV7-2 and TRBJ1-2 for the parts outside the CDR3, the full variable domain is GAGVSQSPSNKVTEKGKDVELRCDPISGHTALYWYRQSLGQGLEFLIYFQGNSAPDKSGLPSDRFSAERTGGSVSTLTIQRTQQEDSAVYLCASSLGLGTSDYGYTFGSGTRLTVV.